The 18 T cell receptor beta chains below were found in one sample sequenced in a study of cytomegalovirus exposure and HLA in healthy donors. With 60 Vbeta and 13 Jbeta primers, the PCR was carried out. The protocol was immunoSEQ multiplex PCR, while the TCRdb copy is restricted to in-frame clones and leaves out a portion. The table has some 110,000 clones, around 78% seen once. Material for sequencing was PBMCs. All receptors come from a male donor in good health and CMV-seronegative.

V gene TRBV27 combines with J gene TRBJ2-3; TRBD2 aligns across 9 bases. Germline V gives CDR1 MNHEY, CDR2 SMNVEV (reference sequence). J was trimmed by 4 bases and V by 2 bases; bases with no gene match: 4. CDR3 size: 15 residues. Here the CDR3 DNA reads TGTGCCAGCAGTTTAAATCCTAGCGGGGCAGATACGCAGTATTTT. It encodes CASSLNPSGADTQYF.

The chain employs TRBV2 and TRBJ2-3; the match to TRBD2 covers 8 bases. CDR3 length: 13 residues. Looked up from germline, CDR1 is SNHLY and CDR2 is FYNNEI. Germline trimming cut 11 bases from V and 5 bases from J; bases unmatched to any gene: 9. CDR3 sequence (DNA): TGTGCCTGCAAGCGGGAGAATGAAGATACGCAGTATTTT. Protein: CACKRENEDTQYF.

The chain combines TRBV7-7 with TRBJ2-5; D is unclear. Germline values: CDR1 SSHAT, CDR2 FNYEAQ (reference sequence). Trimming left V 1 base short and J 3 bases short, with 9 bases between. The CDR3 loop spans 14 amino acids. CDR3 residues: CASSLGSVKETQYF. CDR3 coding DNA: TGTGCCAGCAGCTTAGGTTCTGTAAAAGAGACCCAGTACTTC.

The gene calls are TRBV6-6 and TRBJ1-6, with TRBD1 matching 9 bases. V shed 5 bases, J shed 7 bases, and the junction held 6 bases outside the gene matches. The CDR3 spans 15 residues. Germline V CDR1 and CDR2: MNHNY, SVGAGI (reference sequence). The CDR3 DNA reads TGTGCCAGCAGTGAGGGACAGGGAAAAAATTCACCCCTCCACTTT. Translation: CASSEGQGKNSPLHF.

The chain couples TRBV7-9 to TRBJ2-1; 8 bases agree with TRBD2. The CDR3 is made up of 15 amino acids. Germline lookup yields CDR1 SEHNR and CDR2 FQNEAQ (reference sequence). V shed 1 base, J shed 7 bases, and the junction held 6 bases outside the gene matches. The CDR3 loop is CASSLGSGRRNEQFF. Written as DNA, the CDR3 is TGTGCCAGCAGCTTAGGGAGCGGGAGAAGGAATGAGCAGTTCTTC.

The rearrangement joins TRBV30 to TRBJ1-5; 8 nucleotides match TRBD1. In germline, CDR1 is GTSNPN, CDR2 SVGIG (reference sequence). Trimming cost V 7 bases and J 4 bases; bases outside gene matches: 6. CDR3 length: 13 residues. CDR3 bases: TGTGCCTCCTCGGGACAGGAAAATCAGCCCCAGCATTTT. Protein: CASSGQENQPQHF.

V gene TRBV19 combines with J gene TRBJ1-1; D not resolved. Germline-derived CDR1 and CDR2 are LNHDA and SQIVND (reference sequence). This CDR3 is 17 amino acids long. The V gene lost 4 bases and the J gene lost 0 bases, with 18 bases spanning the gap. The CDR3 bases are TGTGCCAGTAGTACATCTCTGACTCTGCCCCTGAACACTGAAGCTTTCTTT. This codes for CASSTSLTLPLNTEAFF.

The chain has TRBV4-3 and TRBJ2-7, with D possibly TRBD1 on 5 matching bases. Trimming took off 1 base at V and 3 bases at J, with 16 bases between the two ends. The V gene's germline CDR1 is LGHNA and CDR2 YSLEER. This CDR3 is built from 16 residues. The chain's CDR3 is CASSQVGAAASYEQYF. The CDR3 DNA sequence: TGCGCCAGCAGCCAAGTTGGGGCAGCAGCAAGCTACGAGCAGTACTTC.

CDR3: CASSEQGYEQYF. In DNA form, the CDR3 reads TGTGCCAGCAGTGAACAGGGGTACGAGCAGTACTTC. The chain carries TRBV2 and TRBJ2-7; perhaps TRBD1 as D (6 bases). V was clipped by 2 bases and J by 4 bases, with 6 bases between them. CDR1 is SNHLY, CDR2 FYNNEI, per germline. The CDR3 sequence is 12 residues long.

This chain connects TRBV5-1 to TRBJ2-5, with 9 bases fitting TRBD1. The junction had 9 bases not matched to a gene; V was cut back by 8 bases and J by 4 bases. The CDR3 spans 14 residues. Germline V lookup: CDR1 SGHRS, CDR2 YFSETQ. Here the CDR3 reads CASSPLDRGETQYF. In DNA, the CDR3 is TGCGCCAGTTCGCCCTTGGACAGGGGAGAGACCCAGTACTTC.

The chain links TRBV28 to TRBJ1-3, with D maybe TRBD1 (6 bases). V gave up 1 base and J gave up 3 bases, with 13 bases separating them. Germline lookup yields CDR1 MDHEN and CDR2 SYDVKM. The CDR3 covers 16 residues. The CDR3 region has the DNA TGTGCCAGCAGTTTATACGAAAACAGGGTTGGAAACACCATATATTTT. Encoded protein: CASSLYENRVGNTIYF.

The V and J genes are TRBV10-2 and TRBJ2-7; maybe TRBD2 (6 bases). Trimming took off 9 bases at V and 5 bases at J, with 14 bases between the two ends. This CDR3 comprises 12 residues. Germline V gene sequence: CDR1 WSHSY, CDR2 SAAADI. The CDR3 protein is CASRRALDEQYF. DNA of the CDR3: TGCGCCAGTAGGAGGGCCCTCGACGAGCAGTACTTC.

This clone appeared a few times. The DNA for the CDR3 is TGTGCCAGCAGTTTAAGGTGGCAGGGGGCCACAGATACGCAGTATTTT. Translating it yields CASSLRWQGATDTQYF. This chain links TRBV28 with TRBJ2-3, with 8 bases identical to TRBD1. The length of the CDR3 is 16 residues. CDR1 is MDHEN, CDR2 SYDVKM, per germline. V dropped 2 bases and J dropped 2; count of bases not matched to a gene: 6.

V is TRBV10-3 and J is TRBJ1-2; no reliable D call. Trimming stripped 7 bases from V and 7 bases from J, with 19 bases between. The CDR3 totals 14 residues. Germline V gene data show CDR1 as ENHRY and CDR2 as SYGVKD. The CDR3 coding sequence is TGTGCCATCAACCAGGCGCAGGATCTTGGTGGCTACACCTTC. It is translated as CAINQAQDLGGYTF.

This clone appeared once. The CDR3: CASVGLLSHGTQYF. CDR3 DNA sequence: TGTGCCAGCGTCGGACTCCTTTCCCACGGGACCCAGTACTTC. The gene calls are TRBV2 and TRBJ2-5; D possibly corresponds to TRBD2 (5 bases). Trimming pared 8 bases from V and 7 bases from J, leaving 20 bases between. The CDR3 covers 14 residues. CDR1 is SNHLY and CDR2 is FYNNEI in the germline V gene.

This clone was found a few times. The chain combines TRBV15 with TRBJ1-1; D unclear. The CDR3 spans 15 residues. In germline, CDR1 is LNHNV, CDR2 YYDKDF (reference sequence). Trimming stripped 0 bases from V and 1 base from J, with 9 bases between. The CDR3 reads CATSRDKLPNTEAFF. The CDR3 nucleotides are TGTGCCACCAGCAGAGATAAACTGCCGAACACTGAAGCTTTCTTT.

The rearrangement uses TRBV9 and TRBJ2-5; D ambiguous. CDR1 and CDR2 from the germline V gene are SGDLS and YYNGEE. The CDR3 contains 13 residues. Trimming pared 5 bases from V and 2 bases from J, leaving 10 bases between. Here the CDR3 DNA reads TGTGCCAGCAGTACCGACGGGCAAGAGACCCAGTACTTC. This codes for CASSTDGQETQYF.

This clone was seen more than once but under ten times. The J gene is TRBJ2-7, the V gene TRBV2; possibly TRBD1 for D (6 bases). The CDR3 sequence is 13 residues long. Germline-derived CDR1 and CDR2 are SNHLY and FYNNEI. V was shortened by 7 bases and J by 7 bases, with 17 bases between the two germline ends. This CDR3 reads CASTNLQGREQYF. In nucleotides, the CDR3 is TGTGCCAGCACCAACTTACAGGGCCGGGAGCAGTACTTC.